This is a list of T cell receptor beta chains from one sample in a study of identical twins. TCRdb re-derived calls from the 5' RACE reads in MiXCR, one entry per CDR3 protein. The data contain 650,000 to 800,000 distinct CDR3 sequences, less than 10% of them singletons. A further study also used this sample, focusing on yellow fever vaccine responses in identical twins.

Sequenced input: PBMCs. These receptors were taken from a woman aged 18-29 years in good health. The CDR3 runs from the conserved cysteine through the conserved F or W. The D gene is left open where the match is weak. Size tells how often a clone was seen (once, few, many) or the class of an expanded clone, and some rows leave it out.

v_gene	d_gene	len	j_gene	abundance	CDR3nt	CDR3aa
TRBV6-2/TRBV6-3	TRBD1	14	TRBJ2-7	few	TGTGCCAGCAGTTACTTAGGACAGGGCCGCGAGCAGTACTTC	CASSYLGQGREQYF
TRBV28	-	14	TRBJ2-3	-	TGTGCCAGCAGTCCGTGGGACCTGCTGGATACGCAGTATTTT	CASSPWDLLDTQYF
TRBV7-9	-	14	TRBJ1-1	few	TGTGCCAGCAGCTTAGACAGGGAGCGGGGTGAAGCTTTCTTT	CASSLDRERGEAFF
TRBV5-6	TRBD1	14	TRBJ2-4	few	TGTGCCAGCAGCGGCCGGGACAGGGGGGACATTCAGTACTTC	CASSGRDRGDIQYF
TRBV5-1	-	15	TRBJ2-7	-	TGCGCCAGCAGCTCTCCGACCAGGGGGGCCTACGAGCAGTACTTC	CASSSPTRGAYEQYF
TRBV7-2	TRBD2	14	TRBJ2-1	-	TGTGCCAGCACTCACGCCGGGGGGGTGCATGAGCAGTTCTTC	CASTHAGGVHEQFF
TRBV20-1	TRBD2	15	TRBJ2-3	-	TGCAGTGCTAGGCCTAGCGGGCTGATCCCCGCACCGCAGTATTTT	CSARPSGLIPAPQYF
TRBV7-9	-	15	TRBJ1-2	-	TGTGCCAGCAGCCCGCCGGATAAGGTCGTCTATGGCTACACCTTC	CASSPPDKVVYGYTF
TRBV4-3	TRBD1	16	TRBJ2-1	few	TGCGCCAGCAGCCAAGAGAGCGCAGGGGGCTACAATGAGCAGTTCTTC	CASSQESAGGYNEQFF
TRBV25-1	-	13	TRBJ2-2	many	TGTGCCAGCAGGGAAGGACGCACCGGGGAGCTGTTTTTT	CASREGRTGELFF
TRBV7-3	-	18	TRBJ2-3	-	TGTGCCAGCAGCTTCCCCCCACGGTTCCGGTTCCGCACAGATACGCAGTATTTT	CASSFPPRFRFRTDTQYF
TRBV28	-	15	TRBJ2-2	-	TGTGCCAGCACCCTCGACAGCCCCAGCACCGGGGAGCTGTTTTTT	CASTLDSPSTGELFF
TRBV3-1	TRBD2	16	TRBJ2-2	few	TGTGCCAGCAGCCAAGATCCACCGGGACTAGCCGGGGAGCTGTTTTTT	CASSQDPPGLAGELFF
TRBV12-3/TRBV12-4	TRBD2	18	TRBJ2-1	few	TGTGCCACCCACTCTCTGATAGCGGGAGGGCCCAGGTACAATGAGCAGTTCTTC	CATHSLIAGGPRYNEQFF
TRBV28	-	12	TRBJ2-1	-	TGTGCCAGCAGTGGGTGGGTATGGGAGCAGTTCTTC	CASSGWVWEQFF
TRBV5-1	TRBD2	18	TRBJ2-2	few	TGCGCCAGCAGCTTTGAGTGGCCGGGACTAGAGTACACCGGGGAGCTGTTTTTT	CASSFEWPGLEYTGELFF
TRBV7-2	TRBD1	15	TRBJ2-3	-	TGTGCCAGCGCATGGACAGGGCCTAGCACAGATACGCAGTATTTT	CASAWTGPSTDTQYF
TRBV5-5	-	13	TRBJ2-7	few	TGTGCCAGCAGCCGGGGTAGGTTTGACGAGCAGTACTTC	CASSRGRFDEQYF
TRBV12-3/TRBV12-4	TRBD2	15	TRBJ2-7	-	TGTGCCAGCAGCCCTGCCCGACTAGCTCAAGGGGAGCAGTACTTC	CASSPARLAQGEQYF
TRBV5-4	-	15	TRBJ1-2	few	TGTGCCAGCAGCCGTCAGGGCCGCCTTAACTATGGCTACACCTTC	CASSRQGRLNYGYTF
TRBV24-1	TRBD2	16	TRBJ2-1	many	TGTGCCACCAGTGACCAGACTAGCGTGACTTACAATGAGCAGTTCTTC	CATSDQTSVTYNEQFF
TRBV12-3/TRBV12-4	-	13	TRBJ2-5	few	TGTGCCAGCAGTTTAAGTGTAGGGGAGACCCAGTACTTC	CASSLSVGETQYF
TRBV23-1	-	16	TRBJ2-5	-	TGCGCCAGCAGTCAATCGCGCGGAACAGACCAAGAGACCCAGTACTTC	CASSQSRGTDQETQYF
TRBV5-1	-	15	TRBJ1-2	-	TGCGCCAGCAGCTCTTCCGGGACCGCCCCATATGGCTACACCTTC	CASSSSGTAPYGYTF
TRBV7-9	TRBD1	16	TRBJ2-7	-	TGTGCCAGCACCCTCACAGGGGTGGGGGTATCGTTTGAGCAGTACTTC	CASTLTGVGVSFEQYF
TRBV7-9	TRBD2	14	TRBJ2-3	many	TGTGCCAGCAGCCCTAGCGGGGGCCCAGATACGCAGTATTTT	CASSPSGGPDTQYF
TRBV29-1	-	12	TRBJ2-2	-	TGCAGCGTTTTTTTAAACACCGGGGAGCTGTTTTTT	CSVFLNTGELFF
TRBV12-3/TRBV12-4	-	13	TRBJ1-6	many	TGTGCCAGCAGTTTCCAGTATAATTCACCCCTCCACTTT	CASSFQYNSPLHF
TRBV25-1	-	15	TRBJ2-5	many	TGTGCCAGCAGTCACGGAACAGGAGTTCAAGAGACCCAGTACTTC	CASSHGTGVQETQYF
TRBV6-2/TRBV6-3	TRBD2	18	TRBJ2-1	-	TGTGCCAGCAGTTACGCCCCTCTGGCGGGAGGTGTTATCGATGAGCAGTTCTTC	CASSYAPLAGGVIDEQFF
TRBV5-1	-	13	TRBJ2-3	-	TGCGCCAGCAGCTTGGGGTATACGGGTACGCAGTATTTT	CASSLGYTGTQYF
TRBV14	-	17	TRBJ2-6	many	TGTGCCAGCAGCCCCTACAAAGTAGGATCTGGGGCCAACGTCCTGACTTTC	CASSPYKVGSGANVLTF
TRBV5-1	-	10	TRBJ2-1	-	TGCGCCAGGAGGGTCCCCCAGCAGTTCTTC	CARRVPQQFF
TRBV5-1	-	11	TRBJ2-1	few	TGCGCCAGCAGCTTGGCAGTGGGGTGGTTCTTC	CASSLAVGWFF
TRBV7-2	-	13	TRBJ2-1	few	TGTGCCAGCAGCTGGGACACCGACAATGAGCAGTTCTTC	CASSWDTDNEQFF
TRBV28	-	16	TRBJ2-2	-	TGTGCCAGCAGTTTAAGGCCTGGTCGTGACACCGGGGAGCTGTTTTTT	CASSLRPGRDTGELFF
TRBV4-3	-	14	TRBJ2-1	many	TGCGCCAGCAGCCAGGACCCTTCCTACAATGAGCAGTTCTTC	CASSQDPSYNEQFF
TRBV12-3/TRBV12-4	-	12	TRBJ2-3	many	TGTGCCACCATGGGCCTAAGGGATACGCAGTATTTT	CATMGLRDTQYF
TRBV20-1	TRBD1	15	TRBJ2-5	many	TGCAGTGCTAGAGTCGGACAGGGGGCGGGTGAGACCCAGTACTTC	CSARVGQGAGETQYF
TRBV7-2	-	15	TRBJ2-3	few	TGTGCCAGCAGCTCGGTGGCGGGAACTCTGGATACGCAGTATTTT	CASSSVAGTLDTQYF
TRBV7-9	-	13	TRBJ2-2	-	TGTGCCAGCCCAGGGGCCTGGGCCGGGGAGCTGTTTTTT	CASPGAWAGELFF
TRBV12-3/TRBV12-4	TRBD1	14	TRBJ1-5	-	TGTGCCAGCAGTGAGACGACAGGGAATCAGCCCCAGCATTTT	CASSETTGNQPQHF
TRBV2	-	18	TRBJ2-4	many	TGTGCCAGCAGTGAAGCAAGGGAGCGAGGGTTCGGCAAAAACATTCAGTACTTC	CASSEARERGFGKNIQYF
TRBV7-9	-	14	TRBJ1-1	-	TGTGCCAGCAGCCTCCCTCAGGGAAACACTGAAGCTTTCTTT	CASSLPQGNTEAFF
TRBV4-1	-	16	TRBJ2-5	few	TGCGCCAGCAGCCAAGCCGAGTTGGGGAACCAAGAGACCCAGTACTTC	CASSQAELGNQETQYF
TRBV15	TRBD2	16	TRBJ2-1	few	TGTGCCACCAGCAGACTAGCGGGGATTTATTACAATGAGCAGTTCTTC	CATSRLAGIYYNEQFF
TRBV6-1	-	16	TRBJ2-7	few	TGTGCCAGCAGGCCACAGGTCCTCCAAGCATCCTACGAGCAGTACTTC	CASRPQVLQASYEQYF
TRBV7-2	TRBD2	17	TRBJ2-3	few	TGTGCCAGCAGCTTAGCGCAGTTCAGGACTAGCGCAGATACGCAGTATTTT	CASSLAQFRTSADTQYF
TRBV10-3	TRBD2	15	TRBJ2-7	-	TGTGCCATCAGTCCGGGACTACCAAGCTCCTACGAGCAGTACTTC	CAISPGLPSSYEQYF
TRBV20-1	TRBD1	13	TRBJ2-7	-	TGCAGTGCTAGGGACAGGGTGTTCTACGAGCAGTACTTC	CSARDRVFYEQYF
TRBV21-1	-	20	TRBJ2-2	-	TGTGCCAGCAGCCCTCGAACCACACGGACAGGCCCGCGGGACACCGGGGAGCTGTTTTTT	CASSPRTTRTGPRDTGELFF
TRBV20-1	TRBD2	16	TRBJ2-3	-	TGCAGTGCTAGAGTTCTGGCGGGAGGTCCCACAGATACGCAGTATTTT	CSARVLAGGPTDTQYF
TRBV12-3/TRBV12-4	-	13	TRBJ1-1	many	TGTGCCAGCAGCCGTACAGGGAGCACTGAAGCTTTCTTT	CASSRTGSTEAFF
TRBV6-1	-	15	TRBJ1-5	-	TGTGCCAGCAGTGCGGGGGTCCGGAGCAATCAGCCCCAGCATTTT	CASSAGVRSNQPQHF
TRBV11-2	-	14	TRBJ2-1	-	TGTGCCAGCAGCTTAAGGCTAGCCTACAATGAGCAGTTCTTC	CASSLRLAYNEQFF
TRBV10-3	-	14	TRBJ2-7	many	TGTGCCATCAGTGAGTCCGAACAGTACTACGAGCAGTACTTC	CAISESEQYYEQYF
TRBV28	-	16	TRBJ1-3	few	TGTGCCAGCAGTGCCCCGGGGCGGGGCTCTGGAAACACCATATATTTT	CASSAPGRGSGNTIYF
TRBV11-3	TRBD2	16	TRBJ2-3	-	TGTGCCAGCAGCTTACGGGGGCGGGAGGGCACAGATACGCAGTATTTT	CASSLRGREGTDTQYF
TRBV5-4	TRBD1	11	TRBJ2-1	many	TGTGCCAGCAGCCGGACAGGTCAGCAGTTCTTC	CASSRTGQQFF